These 11 T cell receptor beta chains were sequenced from one sample in a study of T cell responses to AZD1222 COVID-19 vaccine. Produced via immunoSEQ multiplex PCR; TCRdb's table is partial and in-frame only. The profile shows 150,000 to 160,000 clones, 85% to 90% of them singletons. Here the sequenced sample was peripheral blood, taken on day 0 of MenACWY control vaccination. The receptor set was obtained from an adult in good health.

Here the CDR3 DNA reads TGTGCCAGCAGAGGACGACAGCAAGAGACCCAGTACTTC. This sequence encodes CASRGRQQETQYF. The chain has TRBV7-9 and TRBJ2-5; TRBD1 is a possible D gene (5 bases). Trimming shortened V by 6 bases and J by 2 bases, and 10 bases separated the two germline ends. CDR3 length: 13 residues. CDR1 is SEHNR, CDR2 FQNEAQ, per germline (reference sequence).

The V and J genes are TRBV2 and TRBJ1-4; possible D gene TRBD1, 5 bases. Trimming pared 6 bases from V and 6 bases from J, leaving 11 bases between. CDR3 length: 13 residues. The V gene's germline CDR1 is SNHLY and CDR2 FYNNEI. The CDR3 loop reads CASRGGVHEKLFF. The CDR3 nucleotides read TGTGCCAGCAGGGGAGGGGTTCATGAAAAACTGTTTTTT. The full variable domain, in which reference TRBV2 and TRBJ1-4 provide the parts outside the CDR3, is EPEVTQTPSHQVTQMGQEVILRCVPISNHLYFYWYRQILGQKVEFLVSFYNNEISEKSEIFDDQFSVERPDGSNFTLKIRSTKLEDSAMYFCASRGGVHEKLFFGSGTQLSVL.

The chain uses TRBV2 and TRBJ2-6; TRBD1 aligns across 9 bases. The CDR3 extends over 15 amino acids. With 11 bases clipped from V and 4 bases from J, the junction kept 9 bases outside the gene matches. Germline V gives CDR1 SNHLY, CDR2 FYNNEI. DNA for the CDR3: TGTGCCTCTCTTGGGACAGGGTCCGGGGCCAACGTCCTGACTTTC. Translating it yields CASLGTGSGANVLTF.

The chain links TRBV5-4 to TRBJ1-3; D unresolved. This CDR3 is 16 amino acids long. Germline assignment: CDR1 SGHNT and CDR2 YYREEE (reference sequence). V lost 4 bases and J 0 bases, leaving 14 bases between the germline ends. The CDR3 region is CASSINPTASGNTIYF. CDR3 DNA sequence: TGTGCCAGCAGCATTAACCCCACAGCCTCTGGAAACACCATATATTTT.

The J gene is TRBJ2-1, the V gene TRBV7-2; D is undetermined. Trimming removed 5 bases at V and 8 bases at J, with 13 bases between. Germline loops: CDR1 SGHTA, CDR2 FQGNSA. This CDR3 is built from 13 residues. The CDR3 here is CASSPFGSDEQFF. CDR3 sequence (DNA): TGTGCCAGCAGCCCGTTTGGCTCCGATGAGCAGTTCTTC. The complete variable domain, with remaining parts taken from reference TRBV7-2 and TRBJ2-1, reads GAGVSQSPSNKVTEKGKDVELRCDPISGHTALYWYRQSLGQGLEFLIYFQGNSAPDKSGLPSDRFSAERTGGSVSTLTIQRTQQEDSAVYLCASSPFGSDEQFFGPGTRLTVL.

V and J are TRBV7-8 and TRBJ2-7, with no clear D. This CDR3 contains 14 residues. Trimming removed 0 bases from V and 2 bases from J, with 8 bases in between. CDR1 and CDR2 (germline): SGHVS, FQNEAQ. The CDR3 sequence: CASSLAGKTYEQYF. Here the CDR3 DNA reads TGTGCCAGCAGCTTAGCGGGGAAAACCTACGAGCAGTACTTC.

This sequence joins TRBV3-1 (or the pseudogene TRBV3-2) and TRBJ1-2; 9 nucleotides align to TRBD1. The germline CDR1 and CDR2 sequences are LGHDT and YNNKEL (reference sequence). There are 15 residues in the CDR3. V shed 3 bases, J shed 5 bases, and the junction held 7 bases outside the gene matches. The CDR3 DNA reads TGTGCCAGCAGCCAGCCGGGACAGGGAAGATATGGCTACACCTTC. It translates to CASSQPGQGRYGYTF.

The sample holds many counts of this clone. The rearrangement joins TRBV5-1 to TRBJ2-5; 7 bases are a match to TRBD2. The germline gives CDR1 SGHRS, CDR2 YFSETQ. J was trimmed by 3 bases and V by 4 bases; bases with no gene match: 9. The CDR3 covers 15 residues. The CDR3 region is CASSGPRDYKETQYF. CDR3 DNA: TGCGCCAGCAGCGGGCCCCGGGACTATAAAGAGACCCAGTACTTC. Complete variable domain (other parts from reference TRBV5-1 and TRBJ2-5): KAGVTQTPRYLIKTRGQQVTLSCSPISGHRSVSWYQQTPGQGLQFLFEYFSETQRNKGNFPGRFSGRQFSNSRSEMNVSTLELGDSALYLCASSGPRDYKETQYFGPGTRLLVL.

The chain uses TRBV12-2 and TRBJ2-3; the table assigns TRBD2, which was not confirmed against the DNA. TRBV12-2 is designated a pseudogene. The CDR3 length is 15 residues. CDR3 sequence reads: CASRFSGGDRGTQYF. The DNA of the CDR3 is TGTGCAAGTCGCTTTAGCGGGGGGGATCGGGGTACGCAGTATTTT.

The chain joins TRBV28 to TRBJ2-3; 8 nucleotides match TRBD2. Per germline, CDR1 MDHEN and CDR2 SYDVKM. V was pared by 4 bases and J by 1 base, with 7 bases of the junction left unmatched. This CDR3 spans 16 amino acids. The CDR3 nucleotides are TGTGCCAGCAGTTCGGCCGGGCGGGGGGGCACAGATACGCAGTATTTT. It codes for CASSSAGRGGTDTQYF.

The chain uses TRBV18 and TRBJ1-2; 9 bases agree with TRBD1. The CDR3 loop spans 17 amino acids. Germline CDR1 reads KGHSH; CDR2 reads LQKENI. Trimming at V came to 3 bases and at J to 0 bases, leaving 8 bases not matched to a gene. The CDR3 coding sequence is TGTGCCAGCTCACCTGGGACAGGGTCCTCATCTAACTATGGCTACACCTTC. Its protein product is CASSPGTGSSSNYGYTF.